Listed here are 25 T cell receptor beta chains from one sample, sequenced in a study of response to subunit inactivated influenza vaccine. One entry per CDR3 protein results from TCRdb running MiXCR on the RT-PCR reads. The sample lists more than 500,000 distinct CDR3 sequences, about 11% occurring once. This same sample was also taken into another study, of T cells expressing NK-cell markers. From that paper: UMI-tagged 5'RACE template switching yielded the TCR beta cDNA.

Sequencing was performed on PBMCs from blood, taken on the day of vaccination. Every receptor here comes from a man between 45 and 60 years old who received an inactivated influenza vaccine.

This clonotype was counted at least ten times. The V and J genes are TRBV20-1 and TRBJ2-7; 8 bases are shared with TRBD1. CDR3 length: 15 amino acids. Germline CDR1 is DFQATT and CDR2 is SNEGSKA (reference sequence). Germline trimming cut 0 bases from V and 4 bases from J; bases unmatched to any gene: 8. In DNA, the CDR3 is TGCAGTGCTAGAGAAGCCGGGACAGGACTTTACGAGCAGTACTTC. It is translated as CSAREAGTGLYEQYF.

There are a few counts of this clonotype. The gene calls are TRBV7-2 and TRBJ1-6; possible D gene TRBD1, 6 bases. Trimming cost V 5 bases and J 6 bases, with 17 bases left between them. The CDR3 is 16 residues long. From germline, CDR1 is SGHTA and CDR2 FQGNSA. CDR3 region: CASSADPQGTNSPLHF. DNA for the CDR3: TGTGCCAGCAGCGCCGACCCACAGGGAACTAATTCACCCCTCCACTTT. The full variable domain, in which reference TRBV7-2 and TRBJ1-6 provide the parts outside the CDR3, is GAGVSQSPSNKVTEKGKDVELRCDPISGHTALYWYRQSLGQGLEFLIYFQGNSAPDKSGLPSDRFSAERTGGSVSTLTIQRTQQEDSAVYLCASSADPQGTNSPLHFGNGTRLTVT.

The V and J genes are TRBV18 and TRBJ2-7; TRBD1 matches at 8 bases. Germline-derived CDR1 and CDR2 are KGHSH and LQKENI. The V gene end was trimmed by 3 bases and the J gene end by 10 bases; junction bases not matched to a gene: 8. The CDR3 has 13 residues. Written as DNA, the CDR3 is TGTGCCAGCTCACCGGACAGGGTATTCGATCAGTACTTC. Translated: CASSPDRVFDQYF.

Only a few counts were recorded for this clonotype. This chain links TRBV7-9 with TRBJ2-1; 11 bases map to TRBD2. The CDR3 runs to 15 residues. The germline CDR1 and CDR2 sequences are SEHNR and FQNEAQ (reference sequence). V trimming: 5 bases; J trimming: 9 bases; junction bases outside the gene matches: 9. CDR3 in DNA: TGTGCCAGCAGCCCTAGCGGGAGGCCCGGGGGTGAGCAGTTCTTC. Protein: CASSPSGRPGGEQFF.

The chain carries TRBV20-1 and TRBJ2-7; D gene ambiguous. In germline, CDR1 is DFQATT, CDR2 SNEGSKA (reference sequence). V was trimmed by 3 bases and J by 2 bases, leaving 11 bases between them. The CDR3 runs 13 residues. The CDR3 sequence is CSARSGSTYEQYF. For the CDR3, the DNA is TGCAGTGCTAGGTCCGGATCTACCTACGAGCAGTACTTC.

This clonotype was found many times. The chain couples TRBV7-2 to TRBJ1-1, with D tentatively TRBD1 (6 bases). There are 18 residues in the CDR3. Looked up from germline, CDR1 is SGHTA and CDR2 is FQGNSA. Trimming pared 1 base from V and 0 bases from J, leaving 18 bases between. In nucleotides, the CDR3 is TGTGCCAGCAGCTTAGGCTTGAGGGGGTTATCATTGAACACTGAAGCTTTCTTT. Translation gives CASSLGLRGLSLNTEAFF. Variable domain in full (rest from reference TRBV7-2 and TRBJ1-1): GAGVSQSPSNKVTEKGKDVELRCDPISGHTALYWYRQSLGQGLEFLIYFQGNSAPDKSGLPSDRFSAERTGGSVSTLTIQRTQQEDSAVYLCASSLGLRGLSLNTEAFFGQGTRLTVV.

This clonotype showed up many times. The chain links TRBV12-3 or TRBV12-4 to TRBJ1-2; D is perhaps TRBD1 (6 bases). The CDR3 totals 13 residues. V was shortened by 5 bases and J by 4 bases, with 11 bases between the two germline ends. CDR3: CASSPTGGYGYTF. For the CDR3, the DNA is TGTGCCAGCAGTCCGACAGGTGGCTATGGCTACACCTTC.

The chain employs TRBV7-9 and TRBJ1-5; 10 bases map to TRBD1. The germline V gene encodes CDR1 SEHNR and CDR2 FQNEAQ (reference sequence). CDR3 length: 14 amino acids. V shed 4 bases and J 7 bases; nucleotides not matched to a gene: 4. The CDR3 region is CASSSTGGFQPQHF. In DNA form, the CDR3 reads TGTGCCAGCAGCTCGACAGGGGGCTTCCAGCCCCAGCATTTT.

Only a few counts were recorded for this clonotype. The rearrangement uses TRBV19 and TRBJ2-4; D is uncertain. The CDR3 sequence is 16 residues long. The ends were cut back, 7 bases at V and 5 bases at J, with 21 bases in the middle. CDR1 is LNHDA, CDR2 SQIVND, per germline (reference sequence). The CDR3 DNA is TGTGCCAGTAATCGTCGTCTCGGAAGGATCGAAAACATTCAGTACTTC. Its translation: CASNRRLGRIENIQYF.

This clonotype came up many times. This chain links TRBV6-5 with TRBJ2-3; the match to TRBD2 covers 7 bases. The CDR3 sequence is 13 residues long. V lost 2 bases to trimming and J lost 9 bases; unmatched junction nucleotides: 5. Germline loops: CDR1 MNHEY, CDR2 SVGAGI. The CDR3 spells CASSYAGAGTQYF. In DNA, the CDR3 is TGTGCCAGCAGTTACGCGGGAGCGGGGACGCAGTATTTT.

This clonotype showed up just a few times. This chain joins TRBV5-1 and TRBJ1-1; weak D call: TRBD1 (6 bases). V shed 0 bases and J shed 0 bases, with 9 bases lying between them. This CDR3 has 15 residues. The germline V gene encodes CDR1 SGHRS and CDR2 YFSETQ. The CDR3 is CASSLGGALNTEAFF. The CDR3 DNA sequence: TGCGCCAGCAGCTTGGGGGGGGCCCTGAACACTGAAGCTTTCTTT. Using reference TRBV5-1 and TRBJ1-1 for the parts outside the CDR3, the full variable domain is KAGVTQTPRYLIKTRGQQVTLSCSPISGHRSVSWYQQTPGQGLQFLFEYFSETQRNKGNFPGRFSGRQFSNSRSEMNVSTLELGDSALYLCASSLGGALNTEAFFGQGTRLTVV.

This rearrangement joins TRBV12-3 or TRBV12-4 to TRBJ2-2, with D possibly TRBD1 on 6 matching bases. The CDR3 totals 15 residues. V dropped 8 bases and J dropped 2 bases, with 15 bases sitting between them. This CDR3 reads CASESGTFNTGELFF. CDR3 bases: TGTGCCAGCGAATCCGGGACATTTAACACCGGGGAGCTGTTTTTT.

The V call is TRBV7-2, the J call TRBJ2-5; no clear D gene. With 5 bases removed from V and 2 bases from J, the gap between germline ends came to 9 bases. The CDR3 sequence is 13 residues long. The V gene's germline CDR1 is SGHTA and CDR2 FQGNSA. The CDR3 nucleotides read TGTGCCAGCAGCCAGAGTCGACAAGAGACCCAGTACTTC. Translation gives CASSQSRQETQYF.

In this sample, this clonotype turned up many times. This rearrangement joins TRBV11-2 to TRBJ1-2, with D possibly matching TRBD1 (6 bases). Trimming shortened V by 4 bases and J by 6 bases, and 12 bases separated the two germline ends. Germline V gene sequence: CDR1 SGHAT, CDR2 FQNNGV. The CDR3 length is 13 residues. The CDR3 sequence is CASSWGLRDGYTF. The DNA for the CDR3 is TGTGCCAGCAGCTGGGGGCTACGGGATGGCTACACCTTC. The full variable domain, its missing parts supplied by reference TRBV11-2 and TRBJ1-2, is EAGVAQSPRYKIIEKRQSVAFWCNPISGHATLYWYQQILGQGPKLLIQFQNNGVVDDSQLPKDRFSAERLKGVDSTLKIQPAKLEDSAVYLCASSWGLRDGYTFGSGTRLTVV.

This clonotype was detected a few times. The chain uses TRBV29-1 and TRBJ2-1; 10 bases match TRBD2. The CDR3 is made up of 14 amino acids. The V gene end was trimmed by 1 base and the J gene end by 9 bases; junction bases not matched to a gene: 6. Per germline, CDR1 SQVTM and CDR2 ANQGSEA. CDR3 sequence: CSVEASGGVAEQFF. CDR3 DNA sequence: TGCAGCGTTGAAGCCAGCGGGGGGGTCGCTGAGCAGTTCTTC.

The rearrangement links TRBV18 to TRBJ2-3, with TRBD1 as a possible D gene (6 bases). The V gene lost 4 bases and the J gene lost 4 bases, with 12 bases spanning the gap. This CDR3 is 14 amino acids long. CDR1 is KGHSH, CDR2 LQKENI, per germline. The CDR3 reads CASSRQERPDTQYF. The CDR3 DNA is TGTGCCAGCTCACGACAGGAGCGTCCAGATACGCAGTATTTT.

The chain links TRBV20-1 to TRBJ2-3, with D perhaps given as TRBD1 or TRBD2 (5 bases each). CDR3 length: 14 amino acids. Germline V gene sequence: CDR1 DFQATT, CDR2 SNEGSKA (reference sequence). The germline V and J ends were trimmed by 5 bases and 3 bases, with 15 bases remaining between them. This CDR3 is CSAEGLEETDTQYF. The CDR3 nucleotides are TGCAGTGCTGAGGGGCTAGAAGAGACAGATACGCAGTATTTT.

V and J are TRBV7-2 and TRBJ2-7; no reliable D call. The V and J ends lost 1 base and 2 bases respectively, with 9 bases between them. There are 14 residues in the CDR3. CDR1 and CDR2 from the germline V gene are SGHTA and FQGNSA. The CDR3 DNA is TGTGCCAGCAGCTTAGAGGACGGGCCCTACGAGCAGTACTTC. Amino acid sequence: CASSLEDGPYEQYF.

The chain's CDR3 is CASSSREVAGVTDTQYF. The CDR3 DNA is TGCGCCAGCAGCTCCCGGGAGGTAGCGGGGGTCACAGATACGCAGTATTTT. V usage is TRBV5-1 and J usage is TRBJ2-3; TRBD2 agrees at 9 bases. V was clipped by 3 bases and J by 2 bases; unmatched bases: 10. The CDR3 is 17 amino acids. Germline V CDR1 and CDR2: SGHRS, YFSETQ.

This chain joins TRBV10-3 and TRBJ2-1, with TRBD2 matching 8 bases. The CDR3 sequence is 14 residues long. From germline, CDR1 is ENHRY and CDR2 SYGVKD. Germline trimming cut 4 bases from V and 6 bases from J; bases unmatched to any gene: 5. CDR3 sequence (DNA): TGTGCCATCAGTGGGGACGCGGGGGGCAATGAGCAGTTCTTC. It encodes CAISGDAGGNEQFF.

The sample holds a few counts of this clonotype. The rearrangement joins TRBV9 to TRBJ2-7; D perhaps matches TRBD1 (6 bases). This CDR3 is built from 15 residues. Trimming removed 1 base from V and 3 bases from J, with 14 bases in between. The germline V gene encodes CDR1 SGDLS and CDR2 YYNGEE. The CDR3 is CASSVSTGPDYEQYF. CDR3 nucleotide sequence: TGTGCCAGCAGCGTATCGACAGGACCCGACTACGAGCAGTACTTC.

This clonotype was detected only a few times. This rearrangement joins TRBV20-1 to TRBJ2-7; D call uncertain. CDR3 length: 13 amino acids. Trimming left V 6 bases short and J 0 bases short, with 12 bases between. Germline CDR1 reads DFQATT; CDR2 reads SNEGSKA (reference sequence). CDR3 in amino acids: CSALPAISYEQYF. DNA for the CDR3: TGCAGTGCCCTCCCGGCTATCTCCTACGAGCAGTACTTC.

V gene TRBV5-1 combines with J gene TRBJ2-3; 8 nucleotides align to TRBD1. The CDR3 length is 12 residues. CDR1 is SGHRS, CDR2 YFSETQ, per germline. With V trimmed by 0 bases and J by 10 bases, 1 base remained unmatched. The CDR3 region is CASSLGRGPQYF. CDR3 sequence (DNA): TGCGCCAGCAGCTTGGGCAGGGGGCCGCAGTATTTT.

The chain is built from TRBV10-3 and TRBJ2-1; 11 positions match TRBD2. This CDR3 has 15 residues. CDR1 is ENHRY, CDR2 SYGVKD, per germline. Germline trimming cut 5 bases from V and 3 bases from J; bases unmatched to any gene: 3. The CDR3, as DNA: TGTGCCATCAGTACTAGCGGGGGCGACTACAATGAGCAGTTCTTC. This encodes CAISTSGGDYNEQFF.

This clonotype was seen a handful of times. The genes are TRBV2 and TRBJ2-7, with D possibly matching TRBD1 (6 bases). V lost 6 bases and J lost 4, with 19 bases in between. The germline V gene has CDR1 SNHLY and CDR2 FYNNEI. The length of the CDR3 is 15 residues. CDR3 residues: CASSPGLGRGYEQYF. The CDR3 DNA sequence: TGTGCCAGCAGCCCTGGGCTAGGCAGGGGATACGAGCAGTACTTC.